This T cell receptor (beta chain) was recovered during a study of radiotherapy plus CTLA-4 blockade in lung cancer. On the study more broadly: Of the patients, 15% to 20% showed objective responses and roughly 31% attained disease control.

In regard to this clone: Its specificity is not known.

Points from the study as a whole: Expansion in blood of tumor-derived TCR clones was seen after radiotherapy plus ipilimumab. Alongside interferon-beta, early blood T cell clone dynamics were reportedly the best predictor of response.

The assay was immunoSEQ multiplex PCR, and TCRdb's table has in-frame clones only and misses some. The sample holds roughly 57,000 clones, roughly four fifths seen once. Enrolled patients, whose metastatic non-small-cell lung cancer was chemo-refractory, received focal radiation plus CTLA-4 blockade with ipilimumab. The V segment lost 8 bases and the J segment 4 bases; nucleotides outside the gene matches: 6. CDR1 and CDR2 from the germline V gene are SGHNT and YENEEA. This CDR3 spans 13 amino acids. This rearrangement joins TRBV11-3 to TRBJ2-3; TRBD1 matches 7 bases. This specimen was peripheral blood, taken from a patient treated with radiotherapy plus ipilimumab. The sequence came from a human donor with non-small cell lung cancer whose response to radiotherapy plus ipilimumab could not be evaluated. The CDR3 DNA reads as TGTGCCAGCGGGAAAGGGGGCGCAGATACGCAGTATTTT. This codes for CASGKGGADTQYF.